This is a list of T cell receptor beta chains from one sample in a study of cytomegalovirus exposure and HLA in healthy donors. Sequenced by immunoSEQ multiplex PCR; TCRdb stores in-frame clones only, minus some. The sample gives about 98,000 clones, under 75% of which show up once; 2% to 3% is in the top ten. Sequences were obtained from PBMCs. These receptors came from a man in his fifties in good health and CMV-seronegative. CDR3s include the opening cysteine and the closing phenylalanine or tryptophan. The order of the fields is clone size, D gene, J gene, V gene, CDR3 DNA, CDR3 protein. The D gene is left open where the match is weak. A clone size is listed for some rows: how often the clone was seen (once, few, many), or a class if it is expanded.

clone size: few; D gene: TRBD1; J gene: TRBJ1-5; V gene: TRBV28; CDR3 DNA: TGTGCCAGCAGGGGTGGGACAGCTAATCAGCCCCAGCATTTT; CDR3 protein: CASRGGTANQPQHF
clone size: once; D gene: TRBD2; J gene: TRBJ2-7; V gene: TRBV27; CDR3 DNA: TGTGCCAGCAGCCCCCAAGGTCCTGGACTAGCGGGAGGTAAGCAGTACTTC; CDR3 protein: CASSPQGPGLAGGKQYF
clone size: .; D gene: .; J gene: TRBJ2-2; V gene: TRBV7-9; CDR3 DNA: TGTTCCAGCAGCTTAGAACAGTCGAACACCGGGGAGCTGTTTTTT; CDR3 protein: CSSSLEQSNTGELFF
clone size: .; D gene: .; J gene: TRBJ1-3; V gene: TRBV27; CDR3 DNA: TGTGCCAGCAGTCCAGGGGTCTTTGGAAACACCATATATTTT; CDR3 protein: CASSPGVFGNTIYF
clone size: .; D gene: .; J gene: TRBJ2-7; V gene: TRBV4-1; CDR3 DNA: TGCGCCAGCAGCCAACCCTTTTACGAGCAGTACTTC; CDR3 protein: CASSQPFYEQYF
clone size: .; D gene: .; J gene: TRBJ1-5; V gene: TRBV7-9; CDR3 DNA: TGTGCCAGCAGCTTAACAGGCAATCAGCCCCAGCATTTT; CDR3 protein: CASSLTGNQPQHF
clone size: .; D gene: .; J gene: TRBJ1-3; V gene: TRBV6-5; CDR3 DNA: TGTGCCAGCAGGAGGGCAGAGCCCTCTGGAAACACCATATATTTT; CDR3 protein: CASRRAEPSGNTIYF
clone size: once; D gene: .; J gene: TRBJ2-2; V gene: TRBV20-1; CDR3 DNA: TGCAGTGCTAGAGTTCGCGGGGAGCTGTTTTTT; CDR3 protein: CSARVRGELFF
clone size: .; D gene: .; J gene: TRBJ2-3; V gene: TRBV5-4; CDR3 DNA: TGTGCCAGCAGCTTGGGGCAACGCACAGATACGCAGTATTTT; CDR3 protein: CASSLGQRTDTQYF
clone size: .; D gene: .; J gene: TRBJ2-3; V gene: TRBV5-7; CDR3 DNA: TGTGCCAGCGGCCAGAGGGGGTATCAAGGGTCAGATACGCAGTATTTT; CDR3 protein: CASGQRGYQGSDTQYF
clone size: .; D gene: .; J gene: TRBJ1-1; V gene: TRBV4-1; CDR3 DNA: TGCGCCAGCAGCCAAGAAAACAGGTTGAACACTGAAGCTTTCTTT; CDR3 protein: CASSQENRLNTEAFF
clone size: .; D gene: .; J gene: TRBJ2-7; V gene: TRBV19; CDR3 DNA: TGTGCCAGTAGTACCATTTTACAGGGCGAGCAGTACTTC; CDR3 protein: CASSTILQGEQYF
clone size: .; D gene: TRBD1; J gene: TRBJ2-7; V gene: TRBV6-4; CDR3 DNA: TGTGCCAGCAGTGAGCAGGGGGACCCCCTTCAGGAGCAGTACTTC; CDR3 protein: CASSEQGDPLQEQYF
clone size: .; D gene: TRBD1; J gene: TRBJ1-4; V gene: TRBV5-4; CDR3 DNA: TGTGCCAGCAGCGCTCAGGGGGCTAATGAAAAACTGTTTTTT; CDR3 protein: CASSAQGANEKLFF
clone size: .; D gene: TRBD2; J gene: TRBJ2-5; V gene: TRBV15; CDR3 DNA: TGTGCCACCAGCTTTCGGACTAGCGGTGAGACCCAGTACTTC; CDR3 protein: CATSFRTSGETQYF
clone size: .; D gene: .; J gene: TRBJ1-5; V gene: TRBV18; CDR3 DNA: TGTGCCAGCTCACCCTCAGGGGGCAATCAGCCCCAGCATTTT; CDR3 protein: CASSPSGGNQPQHF
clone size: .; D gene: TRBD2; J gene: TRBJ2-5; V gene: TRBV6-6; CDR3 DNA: TGTGCCAGCAGTTACATCTTCGCGGGAGGTGGAGAGACCCAGTACTTC; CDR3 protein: CASSYIFAGGGETQYF
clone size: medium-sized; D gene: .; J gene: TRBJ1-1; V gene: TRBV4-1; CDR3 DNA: TGCGCCAGCAGCCAAACGGGAGAGAGGAACACTGAAGCTTTCTTT; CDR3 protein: CASSQTGERNTEAFF
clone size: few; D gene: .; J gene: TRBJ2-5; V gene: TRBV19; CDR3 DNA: TGTGCCAGCCGTATGTGGCCCGGGAACCAAGAGACCCAGTACTTC; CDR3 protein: CASRMWPGNQETQYF
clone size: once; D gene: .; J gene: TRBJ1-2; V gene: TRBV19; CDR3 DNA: TGTGCTACAGGGTTTTGGAACTATGGCTACATCTTC; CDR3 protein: CATGFWNYGYIF
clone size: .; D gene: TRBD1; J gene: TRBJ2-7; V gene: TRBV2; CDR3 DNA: TGTGCCAGCAGTGATCCCGGGGACAGGGAGGCGTATTACGAGCAGTACTTC; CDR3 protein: CASSDPGDREAYYEQYF
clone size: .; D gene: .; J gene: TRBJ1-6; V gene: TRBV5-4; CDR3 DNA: TGTGCCAGCAGCCCCGACACTTTTAATTCACCCCTCCACTTT; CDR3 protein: CASSPDTFNSPLHF
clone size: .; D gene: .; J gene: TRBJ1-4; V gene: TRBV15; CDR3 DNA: TGTGCCACCAGCAGAGATCTGGGCAATGAAAAACTGTTTTTT; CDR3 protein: CATSRDLGNEKLFF
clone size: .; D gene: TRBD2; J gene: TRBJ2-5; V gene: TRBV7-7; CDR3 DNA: TGTGCTAGCAGCTTAGCGGGGACACAAAAAGAGACCCAGTACTTC; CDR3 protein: CASSLAGTQKETQYF
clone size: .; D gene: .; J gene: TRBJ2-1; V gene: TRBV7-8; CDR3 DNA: TGTGCCAGCAGCTCAACCCCCGGGACACCTGGGGGCAATGAGCAGTTCTTC; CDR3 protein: CASSSTPGTPGGNEQFF
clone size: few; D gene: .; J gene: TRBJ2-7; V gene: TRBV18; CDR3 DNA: TGTGCCAGCTCACAGACTAGCTCCTACGAGCAGTACTTC; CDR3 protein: CASSQTSSYEQYF
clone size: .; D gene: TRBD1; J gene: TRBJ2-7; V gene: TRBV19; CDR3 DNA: TGTGCCAGTAGTCTCAAAGGGACAGGGACTTCCTACGAGCAGTACTTC; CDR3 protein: CASSLKGTGTSYEQYF
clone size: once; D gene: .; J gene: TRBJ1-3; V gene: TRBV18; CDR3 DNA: TGTGCCAGCTCAGTCGACGGAGGCTCTGGAAACACCATATATTTT; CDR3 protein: CASSVDGGSGNTIYF
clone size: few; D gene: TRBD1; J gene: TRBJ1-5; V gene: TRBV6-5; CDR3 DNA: TGTGCCAGCAGTAGTCGGGGACAGGGCAATCAGCCCCAGCATTTT; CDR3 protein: CASSSRGQGNQPQHF
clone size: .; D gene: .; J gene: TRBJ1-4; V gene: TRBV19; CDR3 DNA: TGTGCCAGTACTCATCGTAGCAGAGAAAAACTGTTTTTT; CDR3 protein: CASTHRSREKLFF
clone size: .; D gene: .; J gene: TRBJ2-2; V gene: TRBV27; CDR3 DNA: TGTGCCACCCAACCGGGACTCAACACCGGGGAGCTGTTTTTT; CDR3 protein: CATQPGLNTGELFF
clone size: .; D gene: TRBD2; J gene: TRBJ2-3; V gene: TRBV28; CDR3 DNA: TGTGCCAGCAGTTTAGGTCTGGCACTAGCGGGCTATTTAACCCCATTACTGTATTTT; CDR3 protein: CASSLGLALAGYLTPLLYF
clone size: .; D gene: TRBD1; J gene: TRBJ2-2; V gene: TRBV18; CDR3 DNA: TGTGCCAGCTTTTCCGGGACAGGGGGCAACACCGGGGAGCTGTTTTTT; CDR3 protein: CASFSGTGGNTGELFF
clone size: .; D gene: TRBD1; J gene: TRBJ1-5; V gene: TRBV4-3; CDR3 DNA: TGCGCCAGCAGCCAATACAGGGGTCCGAATCAGCCCCAGCATTTT; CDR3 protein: CASSQYRGPNQPQHF
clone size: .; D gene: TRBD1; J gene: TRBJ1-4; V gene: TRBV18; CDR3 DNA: TGTGCCAGCTCACCCTCGGGACAGTTTAATGAAAAACTGTTTTTT; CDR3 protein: CASSPSGQFNEKLFF
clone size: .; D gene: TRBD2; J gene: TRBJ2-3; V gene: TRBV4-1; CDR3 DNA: TGCGCCAGCAGCCAAACCGGGACTAGCGGGGTTAGCACAGATACGCAGTATTTT; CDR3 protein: CASSQTGTSGVSTDTQYF
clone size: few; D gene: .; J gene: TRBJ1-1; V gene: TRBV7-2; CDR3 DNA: TGTGCCAGCAGCTTCGCGGAGTACACTGAAGCTTTCTTT; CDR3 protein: CASSFAEYTEAFF
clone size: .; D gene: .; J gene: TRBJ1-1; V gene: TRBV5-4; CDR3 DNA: TGTGCCAGCAGCTTGTATCTGGGAGGCGAGGCTTTCTTT; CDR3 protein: CASSLYLGGEAFF
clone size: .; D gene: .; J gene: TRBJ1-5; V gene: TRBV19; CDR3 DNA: TGTGCCAGTAGTTCCAGGGGAAATCGAGCCGCGGGCAATCAGCCCCAGCATTTT; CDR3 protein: CASSSRGNRAAGNQPQHF
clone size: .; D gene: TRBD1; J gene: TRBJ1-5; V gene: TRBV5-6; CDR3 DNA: TGTGCCAGCAGCCGAGGACAGGACAATCAGCCCCAGCATTTT; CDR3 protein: CASSRGQDNQPQHF
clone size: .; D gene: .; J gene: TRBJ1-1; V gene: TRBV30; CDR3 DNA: TGTGCCTGGACCGCTAGGGGTGGAACTGAAGCTTTCTTT; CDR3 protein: CAWTARGGTEAFF
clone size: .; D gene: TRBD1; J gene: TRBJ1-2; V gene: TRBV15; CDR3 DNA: TGTGCCACCAGCCGGATAGACAGGGTCGGCTATGGCTACACCTTC; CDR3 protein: CATSRIDRVGYGYTF
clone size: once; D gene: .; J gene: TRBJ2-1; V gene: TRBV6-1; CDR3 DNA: TGTGCCAGCAGTGAAGCCTCAGCGGGCCTAAGCTCCTACAATGAGCAGTTCTTC; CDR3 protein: CASSEASAGLSSYNEQFF
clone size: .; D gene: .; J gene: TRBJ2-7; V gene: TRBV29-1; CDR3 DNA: TGCAGCGCCCGGGACAACTCCTACGAGCAGTACTTC; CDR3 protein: CSARDNSYEQYF
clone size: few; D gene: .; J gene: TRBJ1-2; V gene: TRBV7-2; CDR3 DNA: TGTGCCAGCAGCTTCAAGGGGATTGGTGGCTACACCTTC; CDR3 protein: CASSFKGIGGYTF
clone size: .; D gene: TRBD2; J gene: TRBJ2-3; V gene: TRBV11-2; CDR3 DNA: TGTGCCAGCAGCTTAGGGGGAGGACTAGCGGGGTTTACGAATACGCAGTATTTT; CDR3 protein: CASSLGGGLAGFTNTQYF
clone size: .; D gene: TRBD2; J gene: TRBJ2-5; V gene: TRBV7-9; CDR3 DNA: TGTGCCAGCAGCCCCACCCCCCTGACTAGCGTCGCGCAAGAGACCCAGTACTTC; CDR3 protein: CASSPTPLTSVAQETQYF
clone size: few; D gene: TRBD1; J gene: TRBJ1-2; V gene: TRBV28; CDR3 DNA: TGTGCCAGCAGTGGGACAGAATCTTACTATGGCTACACCTTC; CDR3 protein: CASSGTESYYGYTF
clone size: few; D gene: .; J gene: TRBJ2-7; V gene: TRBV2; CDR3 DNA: TGTGCCAGCTTAAGAGCCTACGAGCAGTACTTC; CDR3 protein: CASLRAYEQYF
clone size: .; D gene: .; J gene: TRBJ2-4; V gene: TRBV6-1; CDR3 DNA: TGTGCCAGCAGTGAATGGGGAGGGGGAAACATTCAGTACTTC; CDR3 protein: CASSEWGGGNIQYF
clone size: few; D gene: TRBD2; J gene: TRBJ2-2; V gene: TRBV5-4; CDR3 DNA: TGTGCCAGCAGCGCTGGACTAGCGCCAACGAACACCGGGGAGCTGTTTTTT; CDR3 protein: CASSAGLAPTNTGELFF
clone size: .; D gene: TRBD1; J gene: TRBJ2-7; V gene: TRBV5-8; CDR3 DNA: TGTGCCAGCAGCCCTGAGACAGGGAGAGTTGACGAGCAGTACTTC; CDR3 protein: CASSPETGRVDEQYF
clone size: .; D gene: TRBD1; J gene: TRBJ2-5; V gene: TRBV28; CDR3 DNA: TGTGCCAGCAGCCGGGGACAGAGCCAAGAGACCCAGTACTTC; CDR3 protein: CASSRGQSQETQYF